Here is one T cell receptor beta chain with its context. Its antigen is unknown. The data are from a study of naive and memory T cell subsets. TCR cDNA received a 3' ligated oligonucleotide that carried a UMI. Input was about 1 to 1,100 ng of DNase-treated total RNA without cell sorting. Points from the study as a whole: TCR transcript changes with activation or differentiation may affect this RNA method.

This CDR3 has 14 residues. With 2 bases removed from V and 7 bases from J, the gap between germline ends came to 13 bases. Looked up from germline, CDR1 is SGHKS and CDR2 is YYEKEE (reference sequence). Four PCR rounds used nested alpha and beta constant region primers plus the SP2 primer. For blood and skin samples, reverse transcription used TCR alpha and beta constant primers. TCRdb re-analysed the 5' RACE reads in MiXCR, keeping a single row per CDR3 protein. The sample has some 60,000 distinct CDR3 sequences, approximately 8% seen once. This receptor was taken from a female donor in good health. V usage is TRBV5-5 and J usage is TRBJ2-4; D unresolved. The CDR3 loop reads CASSLDTAWNIQYF. The CDR3 DNA reads TGTGCCAGCAGCTTAGACACCGCTTGGAACATTCAGTACTTC. The whole variable domain, filled in from reference TRBV5-5 and TRBJ2-4, reads DAGVTQSPTHLIKTRGQQVTLRCSPISGHKSVSWYQQVLGQGPQFIFQYYEKEERGRGNFPDRFSARQFPNYSSELNVNALLLGDSALYLCASSLDTAWNIQYFGAGTRLSVL.